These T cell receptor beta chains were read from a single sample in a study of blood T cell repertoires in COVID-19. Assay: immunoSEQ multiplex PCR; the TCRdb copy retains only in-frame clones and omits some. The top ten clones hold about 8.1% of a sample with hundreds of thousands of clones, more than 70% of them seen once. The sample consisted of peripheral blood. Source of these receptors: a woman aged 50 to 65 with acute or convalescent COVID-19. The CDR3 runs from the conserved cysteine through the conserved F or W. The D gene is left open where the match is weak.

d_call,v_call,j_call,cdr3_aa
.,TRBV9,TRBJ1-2,CASSVGAGNYGYTF
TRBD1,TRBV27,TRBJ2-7,CASSSYGTGGSEQYF
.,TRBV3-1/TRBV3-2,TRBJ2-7,CASSQNGLGDAYEQYF
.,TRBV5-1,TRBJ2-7,CASSPPGVISYEQYF
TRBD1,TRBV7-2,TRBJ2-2,CASSSDRGGTGELFF
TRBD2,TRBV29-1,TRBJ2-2,CSVLRPGSGRGNTGELFF
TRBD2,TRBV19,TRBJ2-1,CASSTLAGGYNEQFF
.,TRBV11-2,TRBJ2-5,CASSQRAVQETQYF
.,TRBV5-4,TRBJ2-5,CASSLEGVRDPQYF
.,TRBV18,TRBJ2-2,CASSPPYLVSTSTGELFF
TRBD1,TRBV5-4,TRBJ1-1,CASSNRDRISEAFF
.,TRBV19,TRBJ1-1,CASSHIQTEAFF
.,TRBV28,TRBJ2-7,CASSPLTRDSTRYF
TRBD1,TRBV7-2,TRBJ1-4,CASSFDPGQGEKLFF
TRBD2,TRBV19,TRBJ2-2,CASGPLAGSTGELFF
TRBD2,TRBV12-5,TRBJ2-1,CASGLVRSGTSGNYSYNEQFF
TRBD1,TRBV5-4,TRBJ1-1,CASSLPDRGTEAFF
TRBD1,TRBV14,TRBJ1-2,CASSRGTGPNYGYTF
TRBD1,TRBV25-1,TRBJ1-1,CASRGQVNTEAFF
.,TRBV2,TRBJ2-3,CASSGMGRGDTQYF
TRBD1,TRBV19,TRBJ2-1,CASSRQGYEQFF
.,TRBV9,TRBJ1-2,CASSVDPGINYGYTF
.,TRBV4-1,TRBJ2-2,CASSPAGTGELFF
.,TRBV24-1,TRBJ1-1,CATSDGADREAFF
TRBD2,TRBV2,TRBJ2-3,CASSGTSGSDTQYF
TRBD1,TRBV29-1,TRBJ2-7,CSVETGQGFHEQYF
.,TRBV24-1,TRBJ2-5,CATGAGETQYF
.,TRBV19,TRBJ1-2,CASRPLNDSFYGYTF
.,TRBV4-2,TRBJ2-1,CASSQDRATSYNEQFF
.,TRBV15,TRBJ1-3,CATSRVVLAHDQNTIYF
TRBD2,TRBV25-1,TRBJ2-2,CASSTSGRGGTGELFF
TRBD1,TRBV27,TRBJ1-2,CASRGQGLGGYTF
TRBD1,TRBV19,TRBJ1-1,CASSIVAGGASGEAFF
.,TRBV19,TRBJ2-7,CASSIGGTGSYEQYF
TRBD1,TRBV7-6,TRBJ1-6,CASSSTRDRGNSPLHF
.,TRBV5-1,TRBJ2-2,CASSFHTSNTGELFF
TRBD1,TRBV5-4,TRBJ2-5,CASSLEGTGVETQYF
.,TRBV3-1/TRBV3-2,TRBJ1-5,CASSQAHSNQPQHF
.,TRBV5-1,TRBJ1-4,CASSRQAGATNEKLFF
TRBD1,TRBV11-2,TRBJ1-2,CASSPDRGSGYTF
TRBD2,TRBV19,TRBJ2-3,CASSIAGGPRDTQYF
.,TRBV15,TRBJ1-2,CATSRDRGSYTF
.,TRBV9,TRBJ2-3,CASSRDNHPGWNTQYF
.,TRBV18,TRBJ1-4,CASSPVEGTNEKLFF
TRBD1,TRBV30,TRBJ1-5,CAWSRGTVSNQPQHF
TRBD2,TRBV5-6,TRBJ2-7,CASSLGWGGEQYF
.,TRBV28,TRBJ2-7,CASSLGAYEQYF
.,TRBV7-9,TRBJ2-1,CACDGSGLPEQFF
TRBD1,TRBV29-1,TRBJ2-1,CSVGPGQAYNEQFF
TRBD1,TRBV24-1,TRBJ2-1,CATSDFGDRDNEQFF
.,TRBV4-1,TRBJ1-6,CASSQEAGNSPLHF
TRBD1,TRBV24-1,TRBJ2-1,CATSTGTGGTEQFF